This T cell receptor (beta chain) was found in a study of blood T cell repertoires in COVID-19. Study summary: PBMCs, B-cell-depleted T cells, or T cells were the source of the cDNA or gDNA that made up the material.

Source study methods: Reference gene primer amplification yielded estimated nucleated cell counts. Clones were sequenced by immunoSEQ multiplex PCR, and TCRdb holds only the in-frame ones, with some missing. That table furnishes V, J and clone size, whereas the DNA furnished D and trimming. The repertoire holds about 140,000 clones, with around 87% as singletons. V trimming: 2 bases; J trimming: 0 bases; junction bases outside the gene matches: 15. The CDR3 runs to 19 residues. Germline V gene lookup returns CDR1 LGHDT and CDR2 YNNKEL (reference sequence). The clonotype comes from a woman in her sixties or seventies with active COVID-19. The chain has TRBV3-1 (or the pseudogene TRBV3-2) and TRBJ1-1; 7 bases match TRBD1. Sequencing was done on a sample of peripheral blood. CDR3 sequence reads: CASSQRQGRIGVMNTEAFF. The CDR3 DNA reads TGTGCCAGCAGCCAACGACAGGGAAGGATTGGGGTAATGAACACTGAAGCTTTCTTT.